This section outlines one T cell receptor (beta chain) sequence together with its context. Assay: immunoSEQ multiplex PCR; the TCRdb copy retains only in-frame clones and omits some. Here the sample spans approximately 210,000 clones, roughly nine tenths being singletons. This sample stems from a study of blood T cell repertoires in COVID-19. CDR3 length: 11 amino acids. CDR1 is SGHNT and CDR2 is YYREEE in the germline V gene (reference sequence). The V gene end was trimmed by 10 bases and the J gene end by 8 bases; junction bases not matched to a gene: 6. The clonotype comes from a man in his thirties or forties with acute or convalescent COVID-19. The rearrangement uses TRBV5-4 and TRBJ2-1, with 7 bases lining up with TRBD1. Input material: peripheral blood. The CDR3 is CAGQDRHEQFF. The CDR3 bases are TGTGCCGGACAGGACCGGCATGAGCAGTTCTTC.